The 20 T cell receptor beta chains presented below share a single source sample, sequenced in a study of T cell responses to AZD1222 COVID-19 vaccine. TCRdb's table, derived via immunoSEQ multiplex PCR, lists solely in-frame clones and lacks some. The sample has about 160,000 clones, roughly 94% seen once. Sequenced material: peripheral blood, taken on day 0 of AZD1222 vaccination. All receptors come from an adult in good health.

The chain couples TRBV7-2 to TRBJ2-6; TRBD2 matches 8 bases. Germline V lookup: CDR1 SGHTA, CDR2 FQGNSA. The V gene end was trimmed by 3 bases and the J gene end by 4 bases; junction bases not matched to a gene: 5. CDR3 length: 16 amino acids. The CDR3 sequence is CASSFATSAGANVLTF. The DNA for the CDR3 is TGTGCCAGCAGCTTTGCGACTAGCGCGGGGGCCAACGTCCTGACTTTC.

V usage is TRBV29-1 and J usage is TRBJ1-1, with 7 bases that match TRBD1. Germline V lookup: CDR1 SQVTM, CDR2 ANQGSEA. CDR3 length: 13 residues. The V gene end was trimmed by 6 bases and the J gene end by 1 base; junction bases not matched to a gene: 5. In nucleotides, the CDR3 is TGCAGCGTGACGGACAGGACGAACACTGAAGCTTTCTTT. This sequence encodes CSVTDRTNTEAFF.

The chain is built from TRBV9 and TRBJ2-1, with TRBD2 identical over 7 bases. The CDR3 covers 13 residues. Germline CDR1 and CDR2: SGDLS and YYNGEE. The V gene end was trimmed by 0 bases and the J gene end by 9 bases; junction bases not matched to a gene: 3. The CDR3 region has the DNA TGTGCCAGCAGCGTAGCTACGGGAGGTGAGCAGTTCTTC. Translated: CASSVATGGEQFF.

The chain recombines TRBV5-4 with TRBJ1-2; D is uncertain. The CDR3 spans 14 residues. From germline, CDR1 is SGHNT and CDR2 YYREEE (reference sequence). Trimming removed 1 base at V and 4 bases at J, with 11 bases between. Written as DNA, the CDR3 is TGTGCCAGCAGCTTGCCGGGGTCGAGCTATGGCTACACCTTC. It encodes CASSLPGSSYGYTF.

The J gene is TRBJ1-4, the V gene TRBV3-1 (or the pseudogene TRBV3-2); 8 nucleotides line up with TRBD1. Losses at the gene ends were 1 base for V and 7 bases for J; bases not matched to a gene: 5. This CDR3 contains 15 residues. Germline CDR1 and CDR2: LGHDT and YNNKEL (reference sequence). The chain's CDR3 is CASSQGRTGGEKLFF. CDR3 nucleotide sequence: TGTGCCAGCAGCCAAGGGAGAACAGGGGGTGAAAAACTGTTTTTT.

The chain recombines TRBV4-3 with TRBJ2-2; possibly TRBD1 or TRBD2 for D (6 bases each). Trimming took off 5 bases at V and 6 bases at J, with 16 bases between the two ends. Germline V CDR1 and CDR2: LGHNA, YSLEER. CDR3 size: 15 residues. CDR3 sequence reads: CASSAPSRGAGELFF. In DNA form, the CDR3 reads TGCGCCAGCAGCGCCCCATCTAGGGGGGCCGGGGAGCTGTTTTTT.

The chain uses TRBV5-1 and TRBJ1-6, with a possible D match to TRBD1 (5 bases). V dropped 4 bases and J dropped 8 bases, with 22 bases sitting between them. This CDR3 has 17 amino acids. From germline, CDR1 is SGHRS and CDR2 YFSETQ. The CDR3 coding sequence is TGCGCCAGCAGCGCAGGATCGAGGGGCTCGTGGGATTCACCCCTCCACTTT. Amino acid sequence: CASSAGSRGSWDSPLHF.

This clone was picked up one time. The rearrangement links TRBV19 to TRBJ2-1; 8 bases align to TRBD2. The germline V gene has CDR1 LNHDA and CDR2 SQIVND (reference sequence). V lost 1 base, J lost 5 bases, and 4 bases stayed unmatched. This CDR3 has 15 amino acids. The CDR3 region is CASSIVSGDNNEQFF. For the CDR3, the DNA is TGTGCCAGTAGTATAGTTAGCGGGGATAACAATGAGCAGTTCTTC.

The chain uses TRBV2 and TRBJ2-3; 12 bases fit TRBD2. V trimming: 5 bases; J trimming: 4 bases; junction bases outside the gene matches: 13. Germline V gene sequence: CDR1 SNHLY, CDR2 FYNNEI. CDR3 length equals 18 residues. Here the CDR3 reads CASSFTKLAGGYADTQYF. Written as DNA, the CDR3 is TGTGCCAGCAGTTTCACTAAACTAGCGGGAGGATACGCAGATACGCAGTATTTT.

The chain recombines TRBV5-6 with TRBJ2-5; 8 bases are shared with TRBD2. With 2 bases clipped from V and 2 bases from J, the junction kept 8 bases outside the gene matches. The CDR3 consists of 16 residues. CDR1 is SGHDT and CDR2 is YYEEEE in the germline V gene. CDR3 DNA sequence: TGTGCCAGCAGCTTTCCCCTCCTAGCGGGTCAAGAGACCCAGTACTTC. It yields the protein CASSFPLLAGQETQYF. Looking up the rest from reference TRBV5-6 and TRBJ2-5 gives the full variable domain: DAGVTQSPTHLIKTRGQQVTLRCSPKSGHDTVSWYQQALGQGPQFIFQYYEEEERQRGNFPDRFSGHQFPNYSSELNVNALLLGDSALYLCASSFPLLAGQETQYFGPGTRLLVL.

The V gene is TRBV12-3 or TRBV12-4, the J gene TRBJ1-1; the match to TRBD1 covers 7 bases. The CDR3 runs 13 residues. Trimming cost V 5 bases and J 3 bases; bases outside gene matches: 3. The CDR3 sequence is CASSLTGDTEAFF. CDR3 bases: TGTGCCAGCAGTCTCACAGGGGACACTGAAGCTTTCTTT.

The chain uses TRBV27 and TRBJ1-6; possible D gene TRBD1, 5 bases. The germline V gene has CDR1 MNHEY and CDR2 SMNVEV (reference sequence). Trimming pared 7 bases from V and 4 bases from J, leaving 17 bases between. This CDR3 contains 16 residues. As DNA, the CDR3 is TGTGCCAGCACCGCGACAGCCTCCCGATATAATTCACCCCTCCACTTT. It specifies CASTATASRYNSPLHF.

This chain links TRBV3-1 (or the pseudogene TRBV3-2) with TRBJ2-1; 8 bases line up with TRBD2. This CDR3 region has 15 residues. The germline CDR1 and CDR2 sequences are LGHDT and YNNKEL (reference sequence). The V and J ends lost 4 bases and 0 bases, in that order; junction bases with no gene match: 2. CDR3 in DNA: TGTGCCAGCAGCCTTAGCGGGGTCTCCTACAATGAGCAGTTCTTC. The encoded protein is CASSLSGVSYNEQFF.

This chain uses TRBV6-5 with TRBJ1-6; no reliable D call. V lost 8 bases and J lost 10, with 18 bases in between. Germline V gene sequence: CDR1 MNHEY, CDR2 SVGAGI. This CDR3 comprises 14 residues. The CDR3 here is CASGTWESGSPLHF. DNA of the CDR3: TGTGCCAGCGGAACTTGGGAATCAGGATCACCCCTCCACTTT.

The V gene is TRBV18, the J gene TRBJ1-1, with TRBD1 matching 8 bases. There are 15 residues in the CDR3. J lost 3 bases, V lost 0 bases, and 3 bases had no gene match. Looked up from germline, CDR1 is KGHSH and CDR2 is LQKENI. CDR3 bases: TGTGCCAGCTCACCACCGACAGGGGCGGACACTGAAGCTTTCTTT. Translated, it gives CASSPPTGADTEAFF.

For the CDR3, the DNA is TGTGCCAGCAGTCCTGGGTGGGGGGCCGGAACTGAAGCTTTCTTT. As protein: CASSPGWGAGTEAFF. The chain couples TRBV6-1 to TRBJ1-1; a possible D gene is TRBD1 (6 bases). Germline CDR1 is MNHNS and CDR2 is SASEGT. The CDR3 covers 15 residues. V gave up 5 bases and J gave up 5 bases, with 18 bases separating them.

This sequence joins TRBV3-1 (or the pseudogene TRBV3-2) and TRBJ2-3; possibly TRBD1 or TRBD2 for D (5 bases each). CDR1 and CDR2 (germline): LGHDT, YNNKEL (reference sequence). Trimming pared 3 bases from V and 1 base from J, leaving 20 bases between. The CDR3 consists of 18 residues. CDR3 nucleotides: TGTGCCAGCAGCCAGTGGGATACTGGGGACGGCGGCACAGATACGCAGTATTTT. This translates into CASSQWDTGDGGTDTQYF.

The chain combines TRBV11-3 with TRBJ2-5; D call uncertain. The ends were cut back, 4 bases at V and 2 bases at J, with 8 bases in the middle. The CDR3 is 13 amino acids. Germline CDR1 SGHNT, CDR2 YENEEA. CDR3 sequence: CASSSHQQETQYF. CDR3 DNA sequence: TGTGCCAGCAGCTCCCACCAACAAGAGACCCAGTACTTC.

The J gene is TRBJ2-2, the V gene TRBV5-4; the match to TRBD1 covers 9 bases. The germline CDR1 and CDR2 sequences are SGHNT and YYREEE (reference sequence). CDR3 length equals 16 residues. The junction had 10 bases not matched to a gene; V was cut back by 4 bases and J by 6 bases. This CDR3 reads CASSGGQGMFSGELFF. The DNA of the CDR3 is TGTGCCAGCAGCGGGGGACAGGGAATGTTCTCCGGGGAGCTGTTTTTT.

The chain couples TRBV27 to TRBJ1-1; TRBD1 agrees at 9 bases. This CDR3 spans 16 amino acids. Germline assignment: CDR1 MNHEY and CDR2 SMNVEV (reference sequence). The V segment lost 0 bases and the J segment 5 bases; nucleotides outside the gene matches: 7. The CDR3, as DNA: TGTGCCAGCAGTTTATCTCGGGGACAGGGTTATACTGAAGCTTTCTTT. The encoded protein is CASSLSRGQGYTEAFF.